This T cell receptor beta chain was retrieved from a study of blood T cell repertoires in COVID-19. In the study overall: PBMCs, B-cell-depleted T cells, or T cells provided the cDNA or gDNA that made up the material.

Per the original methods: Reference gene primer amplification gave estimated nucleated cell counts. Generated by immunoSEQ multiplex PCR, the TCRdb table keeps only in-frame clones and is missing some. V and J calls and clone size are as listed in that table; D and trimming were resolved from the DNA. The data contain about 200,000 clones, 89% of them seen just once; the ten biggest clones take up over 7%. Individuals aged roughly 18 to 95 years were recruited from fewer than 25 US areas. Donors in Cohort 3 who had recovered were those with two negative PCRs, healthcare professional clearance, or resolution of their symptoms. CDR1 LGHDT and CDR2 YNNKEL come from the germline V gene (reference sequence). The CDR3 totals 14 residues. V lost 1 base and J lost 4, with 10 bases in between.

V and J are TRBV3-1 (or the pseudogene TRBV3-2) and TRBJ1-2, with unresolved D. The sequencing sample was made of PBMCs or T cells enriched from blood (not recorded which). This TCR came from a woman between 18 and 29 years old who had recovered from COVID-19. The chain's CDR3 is CASSQAEGFYGYTF. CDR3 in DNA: TGTGCCAGCAGCCAAGCTGAGGGATTCTATGGCTACACCTTC.